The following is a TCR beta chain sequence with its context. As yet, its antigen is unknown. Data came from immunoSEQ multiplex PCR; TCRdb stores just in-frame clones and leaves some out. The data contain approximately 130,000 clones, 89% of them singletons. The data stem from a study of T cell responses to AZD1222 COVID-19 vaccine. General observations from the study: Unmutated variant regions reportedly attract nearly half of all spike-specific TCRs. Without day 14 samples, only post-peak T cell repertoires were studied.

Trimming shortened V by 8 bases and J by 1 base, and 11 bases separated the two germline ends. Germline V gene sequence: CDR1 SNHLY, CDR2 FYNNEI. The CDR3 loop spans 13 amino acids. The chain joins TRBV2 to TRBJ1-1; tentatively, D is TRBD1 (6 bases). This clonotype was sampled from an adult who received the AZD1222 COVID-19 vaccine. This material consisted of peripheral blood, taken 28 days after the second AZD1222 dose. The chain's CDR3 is CASRQEQNTEAFF. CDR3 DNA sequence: TGTGCCAGCCGACAGGAGCAGAACACTGAAGCTTTCTTT.